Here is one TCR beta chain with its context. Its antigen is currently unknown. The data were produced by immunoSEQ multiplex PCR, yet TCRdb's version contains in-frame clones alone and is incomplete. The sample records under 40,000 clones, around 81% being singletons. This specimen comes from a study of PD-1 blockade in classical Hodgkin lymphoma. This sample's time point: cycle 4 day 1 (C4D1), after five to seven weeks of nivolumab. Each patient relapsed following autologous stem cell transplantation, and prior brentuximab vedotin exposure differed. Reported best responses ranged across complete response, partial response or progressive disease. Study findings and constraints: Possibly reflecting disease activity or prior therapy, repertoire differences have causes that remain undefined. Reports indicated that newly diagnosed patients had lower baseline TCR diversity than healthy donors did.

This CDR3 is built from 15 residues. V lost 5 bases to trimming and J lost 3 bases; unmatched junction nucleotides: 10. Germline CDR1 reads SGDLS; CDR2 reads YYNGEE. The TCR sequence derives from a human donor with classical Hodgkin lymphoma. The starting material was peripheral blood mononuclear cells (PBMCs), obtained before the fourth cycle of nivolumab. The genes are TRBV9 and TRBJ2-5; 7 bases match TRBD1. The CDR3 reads CASSMTGQPEETQYF. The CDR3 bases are TGTGCCAGCAGTATGACGGGACAGCCTGAAGAGACCCAGTACTTC.